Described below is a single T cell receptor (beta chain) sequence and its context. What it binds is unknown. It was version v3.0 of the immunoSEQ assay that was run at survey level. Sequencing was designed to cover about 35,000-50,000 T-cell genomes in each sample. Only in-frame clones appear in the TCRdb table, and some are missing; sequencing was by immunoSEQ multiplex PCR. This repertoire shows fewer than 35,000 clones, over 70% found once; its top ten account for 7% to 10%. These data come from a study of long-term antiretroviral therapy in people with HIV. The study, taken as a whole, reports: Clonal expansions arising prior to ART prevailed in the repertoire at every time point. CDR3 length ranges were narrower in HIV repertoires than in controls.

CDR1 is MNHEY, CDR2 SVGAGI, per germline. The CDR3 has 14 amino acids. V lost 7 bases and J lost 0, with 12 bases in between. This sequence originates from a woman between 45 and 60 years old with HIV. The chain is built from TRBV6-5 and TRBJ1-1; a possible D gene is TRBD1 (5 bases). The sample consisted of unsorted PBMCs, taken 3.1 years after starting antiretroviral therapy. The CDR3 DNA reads TGTGCCAGCACCGCGGGGCGACTGAACACTGAAGCTTTCTTT. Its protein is CASTAGRLNTEAFF.